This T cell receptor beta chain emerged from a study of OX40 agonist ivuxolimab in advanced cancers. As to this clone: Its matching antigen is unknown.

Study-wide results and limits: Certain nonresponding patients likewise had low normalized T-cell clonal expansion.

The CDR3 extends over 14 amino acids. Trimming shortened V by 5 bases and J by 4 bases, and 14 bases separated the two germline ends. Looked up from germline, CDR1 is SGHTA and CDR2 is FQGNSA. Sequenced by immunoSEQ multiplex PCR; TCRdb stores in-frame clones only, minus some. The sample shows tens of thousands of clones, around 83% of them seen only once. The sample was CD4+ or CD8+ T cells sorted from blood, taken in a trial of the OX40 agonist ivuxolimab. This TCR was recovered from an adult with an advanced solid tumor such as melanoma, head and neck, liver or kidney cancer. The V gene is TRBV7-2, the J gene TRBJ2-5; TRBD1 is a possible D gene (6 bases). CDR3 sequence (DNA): TGTGCCAGCAGCCAACAGGGAGAGAGAGAGACCCAGTACTTC. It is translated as CASSQQGERETQYF.